This entry describes one T cell receptor (beta chain). V gave up 4 bases and J gave up 2 bases; unmatched junction bases: 10. The CDR3 spans 16 residues. Germline V gene sequence: CDR1 LGHNA, CDR2 YSLEER. The sample is drawn from a study of tissue T cells after allogeneic stem cell transplantation. Only in-frame clones appear in the TCRdb table, and some are missing; sequencing was by immunoSEQ multiplex PCR. The sample includes approximately 1,500 clones, approximately 80% of them seen just once. The TCR comes from a male patient aged 40 to 70 with steroid-refractory graft-versus-host disease after an allogeneic stem cell transplant. Some T cells here may be from the graft donor. This chain uses TRBV4-3 with TRBJ2-7, with 8 bases matching TRBD2. Sequences were derived from spleen tissue, sampled at autopsy. CDR3 in amino acids: CASSPVGAGGTYEQYF. The DNA for the CDR3 is TGCGCCAGCAGCCCCGTAGGGGCGGGGGGTACCTACGAGCAGTACTTC.